The next 28 T cell receptor beta chains were all read from a single sample in a study of blood T cell repertoires in COVID-19. TCRdb's table, derived via immunoSEQ multiplex PCR, lists solely in-frame clones and lacks some. Of about 140,000 clones listed, 84% are singletons. Sequenced input: PBMCs or T cells enriched from blood (not recorded which). These receptors were obtained from a man over 45 in a cohort exposed to, infected with or recovered from COVID-19 (not recorded which).

The gene calls are TRBV28 and TRBJ1-2; tentatively, D is TRBD1 (6 bases). Germline CDR1 reads MDHEN; CDR2 reads SYDVKM. CDR3 length: 13 residues. The V end was cut by 5 bases, the J end by 4 bases, with 11 bases between. The CDR3 DNA sequence: TGTGCCAGCAGTAATCAGGGGCCCTATGGCTACACCTTC. Translated: CASSNQGPYGYTF.

V is TRBV9 and J is TRBJ2-7; 7 positions agree with TRBD1. Unmatched junction bases numbered 12, after V lost 4 bases and J lost 2 bases. CDR1 SGDLS and CDR2 YYNGEE come from the germline V gene. The CDR3 extends over 16 amino acids. The DNA for the CDR3 is TGTGCCAGCAGCCCGACACCGGGACAGACTACCTACGAGCAGTACTTC. Its protein is CASSPTPGQTTYEQYF.

The chain has TRBV3-1 (or the pseudogene TRBV3-2) and TRBJ1-6; 7 positions match TRBD1. V gave up 4 bases and J gave up 9 bases; unmatched junction bases: 15. From germline, CDR1 is LGHDT and CDR2 YNNKEL (reference sequence). The CDR3 has 17 amino acids. CDR3 DNA: TGTGCCAGCAGCCCCCCTAAGACAGGGTCTTTCGGTTCACCCCTCCACTTT. Its protein product is CASSPPKTGSFGSPLHF.

The rearrangement joins TRBV10-3 to TRBJ2-1; the D gene is possibly TRBD1 (6 bases). V lost 3 bases to trimming and J lost 10 bases, with 13 bases between them. Germline V gene lookup returns CDR1 ENHRY and CDR2 SYGVKD. This CDR3 is 13 amino acids long. The CDR3 DNA is TGTGCCATCAGTGATGGCCCAGACAGGGAGCAGTTCTTC. Amino acids: CAISDGPDREQFF.

CDR3 in amino acids: CASTTGGNSYGYTF. CDR3 bases: TGTGCCAGCACTACAGGGGGGAATAGCTATGGCTACACCTTC. V gene TRBV28 combines with J gene TRBJ1-2; 8 bases agree with TRBD1. V lost 7 bases and J lost 4; bases outside the gene matches: 8. This CDR3 has 14 residues. In germline, CDR1 is MDHEN, CDR2 SYDVKM.

The CDR3 DNA follows: TGTGCCAGCAGGGACAGGGATGGTACCAATGAGCAGTTCTTC. It yields the protein CASRDRDGTNEQFF. The chain links TRBV2 to TRBJ2-1; 8 bases line up with TRBD1. The V and J ends lost 6 bases and 6 bases, in that order; junction bases with no gene match: 7. The germline gives CDR1 SNHLY, CDR2 FYNNEI. This CDR3 spans 14 amino acids.

The count of this clone is one. The rearrangement joins TRBV3-1 (or the pseudogene TRBV3-2) to TRBJ1-2; tentatively, D is TRBD1 (5 bases). The V and J ends lost 4 bases and 7 bases respectively, with 7 bases between them. The germline V gene has CDR1 LGHDT and CDR2 YNNKEL (reference sequence). The CDR3 covers 11 residues. Here the CDR3 reads CASSLQGGYTF. The CDR3 bases are TGTGCCAGCAGCCTCCAGGGTGGCTACACCTTC.

This clone was detected only a few times. This chain joins TRBV2 and TRBJ1-5; 8 bases are a match to TRBD1. This CDR3 comprises 14 residues. V shed 7 bases, J shed 2 bases, and the junction held 4 bases outside the gene matches. Germline-derived CDR1 and CDR2 are SNHLY and FYNNEI. The CDR3 loop is CASTPGQGNQPQHF. The CDR3 bases are TGTGCCAGCACCCCGGGACAGGGCAATCAGCCCCAGCATTTT.

The genes are TRBV7-9 and TRBJ2-1, with TRBD2 matching 10 bases. Germline CDR1 reads SEHNR; CDR2 reads FQNEAQ (reference sequence). J gave up 7 bases and V 3 bases, and 3 bases lay outside the gene matches. The CDR3 is 14 amino acids. The CDR3 DNA reads TGTGCCAGCAGCTTGCTAGCGGGAGAGAATGAGCAGTTCTTC. This sequence encodes CASSLLAGENEQFF.

The V gene is TRBV12-3 or TRBV12-4, the J gene TRBJ2-7; D might be TRBD2 (6 bases). The CDR3 has 13 amino acids. The ends were cut back, 5 bases at V and 5 bases at J, with 13 bases in the middle. The CDR3 DNA follows: TGTGCCAGCAGTATCCTCGGGACTCACGAGCAGTACTTC. Translated: CASSILGTHEQYF.

This chain uses TRBV3-1 (or the pseudogene TRBV3-2) with TRBJ2-7, with D maybe TRBD1 (6 bases). Trimming pared 1 base from V and 6 bases from J, leaving 13 bases between. Germline values: CDR1 LGHDT, CDR2 YNNKEL (reference sequence). The length of the CDR3 is 14 residues. The CDR3 protein is CASSQVAGAGEQYF. The CDR3 DNA reads TGTGCCAGCAGCCAAGTAGCAGGGGCGGGCGAGCAGTACTTC.

This chain links TRBV6-5 with TRBJ1-3; the D is unclear. This CDR3 region has 11 residues. Germline CDR1 is MNHEY and CDR2 is SVGAGI. Trimming left V 6 bases short and J 4 bases short, with 4 bases between. CDR3 sequence (DNA): TGTGCCAGCAGCCAAGGAAACACCATATATTTT. Translating gives CASSQGNTIYF.

The rearrangement joins TRBV28 to TRBJ2-3, with a weak D call TRBD1 (6 bases). The V end was cut by 2 bases, the J end by 4 bases, with 16 bases between. Germline CDR1 MDHEN, CDR2 SYDVKM. The CDR3 covers 16 residues. CDR3 in amino acids: CASSLGWGRGPDTQYF. The DNA for the CDR3 is TGTGCCAGCAGTTTAGGGTGGGGCAGGGGCCCAGATACGCAGTATTTT.

V is TRBV3-1 (or the pseudogene TRBV3-2) and J is TRBJ1-2, with D hard to call. Germline CDR1 and CDR2: LGHDT and YNNKEL (reference sequence). V was pared by 1 base and J by 4 bases, with 7 bases between. CDR3 length: 13 residues. The CDR3 bases are TGTGCCAGCAGCCAAGTGCGGCTCTATGGCTACACCTTC. Its protein is CASSQVRLYGYTF.

This chain joins TRBV6-2 or TRBV6-3 and TRBJ1-5, with no clear D. Germline CDR1 is MNHEY and CDR2 is SVGEGT. The CDR3 runs to 15 residues. The V end lost 6 bases, the J end lost 0 bases, and 12 bases lay between the germline ends. CDR3 sequence reads: CASSPTVYSNQPQHF. CDR3 nucleotide sequence: TGTGCCAGCAGCCCAACGGTTTATAGCAATCAGCCCCAGCATTTT.

This clone is a singleton in its sample. The gene calls are TRBV10-1 and TRBJ2-2, with 10 bases aligning to TRBD1. The V gene's germline CDR1 is WNHNN and CDR2 SYGVQD (reference sequence). Unmatched junction bases numbered 1, after V lost 6 bases and J lost 3 bases. The CDR3 runs 14 residues. The CDR3 nucleotides read TGCGCCAGCAGAGGACAGGGGGACACCGGGGAGCTGTTTTTT. Translation: CASRGQGDTGELFF.

The chain carries TRBV5-1 and TRBJ2-7; a possible D gene is TRBD1 (6 bases). The CDR3 sequence is 14 residues long. V shed 6 bases and J shed 2 bases, with 15 bases lying between them. Germline CDR1 SGHRS, CDR2 YFSETQ. The CDR3 loop reads CASTSPGQTYEQYF. The CDR3 nucleotides are TGCGCCAGCACCTCTCCCGGACAGACCTACGAGCAGTACTTC.

V and J are TRBV4-1 and TRBJ1-5; 7 bases line up with TRBD1. V trimming: 1 base; J trimming: 6 bases; junction bases outside the gene matches: 9. The germline V gene encodes CDR1 MGHRA and CDR2 YSYEKL. The CDR3 has 16 residues. The CDR3 is CASSQVRGQLSQPQHF. CDR3 DNA sequence: TGCGCCAGCAGCCAAGTACGGGGACAGTTGAGTCAGCCCCAGCATTTT.

The chain joins TRBV24-1 to TRBJ1-4; 9 bases fit TRBD1. Trimming cost V 4 bases and J 7 bases; bases outside gene matches: 6. Germline loops: CDR1 KGHDR, CDR2 SFDVKD. The CDR3 has 15 residues. The CDR3 DNA is TGTGCCACCAGTGACCCCGGGACAGGGCCTGAAAAACTGTTTTTT. It codes for CATSDPGTGPEKLFF.

The chain has TRBV7-2 and TRBJ1-1, with D hard to call. The CDR3 covers 13 residues. Germline lookup yields CDR1 SGHTA and CDR2 FQGNSA. Trimming removed 0 bases at V and 5 bases at J, with 7 bases between. CDR3 amino acids: CASSLAEGTEAFF. DNA for the CDR3: TGTGCCAGCAGCTTAGCCGAGGGAACTGAAGCTTTCTTT.

This clone was seen a few times. This chain links TRBV12-3 or TRBV12-4 with TRBJ1-2; perhaps TRBD1 as D (5 bases). Trimming took off 1 base at V and 7 bases at J, with 10 bases between the two ends. The CDR3 has 13 amino acids. This CDR3 is CASSLEGSGGYTF. CDR3 DNA sequence: TGTGCCAGCAGTTTAGAGGGGTCCGGTGGCTACACCTTC.

J is TRBJ1-5 and V is TRBV28; D possibly corresponds to TRBD1 (5 bases). V was shortened by 6 bases and J by 6 bases, with 15 bases between the two germline ends. The CDR3 contains 14 residues. CDR1 MDHEN and CDR2 SYDVKM come from the germline V gene. The CDR3 is CASRTSGVGQPQHF. CDR3 sequence (DNA): TGTGCCAGCAGAACTTCGGGGGTGGGTCAGCCCCAGCATTTT. Using reference TRBV28 and TRBJ1-5 for the parts outside the CDR3, the full variable domain is DVKVTQSSRYLVKRTGEKVFLECVQDMDHENMFWYRQDPGLGLRLIYFSYDVKMKEKGDIPEGYSVSREKKERFSLILESASTNQTSMYLCASRTSGVGQPQHFGDGTRLSIL.

The chain uses TRBV12-2 and TRBJ2-7; the table's TRBD2 call for D was not verified on the DNA. TRBV12-2 is a documented pseudogene. The CDR3 loop spans 15 amino acids. CDR3: CASRFGRGKSYEQYF. The CDR3 nucleotides read TGTGCAAGTCGCTTCGGGCGGGGTAAGTCCTACGAGCAGTACTTC.

This clone was observed once. The chain employs TRBV28 and TRBJ1-1; D is ambiguous. V dropped 7 bases and J dropped 5 bases, with 14 bases sitting between them. Per germline, CDR1 MDHEN and CDR2 SYDVKM. The CDR3 runs 13 residues. The chain's CDR3 is CASILIPGTEAFF. DNA of the CDR3: TGTGCCAGCATACTCATTCCCGGTACTGAAGCTTTCTTT.

J is TRBJ2-7 and V is TRBV19, with D possibly being TRBD1 (6 bases). This CDR3 has 15 amino acids. V lost 5 bases and J 3 bases, leaving 17 bases between the germline ends. Germline-derived CDR1 and CDR2 are LNHDA and SQIVND (reference sequence). This CDR3 is CASSSWVRGFYEQYF. The CDR3 nucleotides are TGTGCCAGTAGTTCTTGGGTAAGGGGGTTCTACGAGCAGTACTTC.

The CDR3 sequence: CASSPDAGAGNTIYF. CDR3 DNA sequence: TGCGCCAGCAGTCCCGACGCGGGCGCGGGAAACACCATATATTTT. The rearrangement joins TRBV4-1 to TRBJ1-3; D gene uncertain. V was trimmed by 6 bases and J by 4 bases, leaving 16 bases between them. The CDR3 covers 15 residues. CDR1 MGHRA and CDR2 YSYEKL come from the germline V gene.

This clone appeared once. This chain links TRBV4-1 with TRBJ2-7, with 7 bases identical to TRBD2. Looked up from germline, CDR1 is MGHRA and CDR2 is YSYEKL. CDR3 length equals 14 residues. J gave up 0 bases and V 4 bases, and 3 bases lay outside the gene matches. CDR3 bases: TGCGCCAGCAGCCGCACTAGCGACTCCTACGAGCAGTACTTC. It yields the protein CASSRTSDSYEQYF.

The chain couples TRBV18 to TRBJ1-1; the D gene is possibly TRBD1 (5 bases). V was shortened by 3 bases and J by 4 bases, with 12 bases between the two germline ends. This CDR3 has 14 residues. Germline CDR1 and CDR2: KGHSH and LQKENI. As DNA, the CDR3 is TGTGCCAGCTCACCGGCAGGGTTGGGCACTGAAGCTTTCTTT. It specifies CASSPAGLGTEAFF. The entire variable domain, with the rest obtained from reference TRBV18 and TRBJ1-1, is as follows: NAGVMQNPRHLVRRRGQEARLRCSPMKGHSHVYWYRQLPEEGLKFMVYLQKENIIDESGMPKERFSAEFPKEGPSILRIQQVVRGDSAAYFCASSPAGLGTEAFFGQGTRLTVV.